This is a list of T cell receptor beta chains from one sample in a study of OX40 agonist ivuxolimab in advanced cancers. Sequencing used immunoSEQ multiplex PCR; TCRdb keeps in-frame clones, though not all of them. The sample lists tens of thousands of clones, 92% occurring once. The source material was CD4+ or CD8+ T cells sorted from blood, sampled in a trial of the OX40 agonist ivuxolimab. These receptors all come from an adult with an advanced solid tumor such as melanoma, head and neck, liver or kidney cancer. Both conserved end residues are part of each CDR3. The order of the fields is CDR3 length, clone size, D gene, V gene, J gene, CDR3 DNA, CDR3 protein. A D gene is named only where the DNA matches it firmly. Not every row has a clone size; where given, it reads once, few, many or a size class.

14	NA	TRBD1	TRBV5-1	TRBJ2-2	TGCGCCAGCAGCTTACAGGGGGACACCGGGGAGCTGTTTTTT	CASSLQGDTGELFF
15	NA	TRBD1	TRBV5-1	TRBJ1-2	TGCGCCAGCAACCCAGGCGGTGACAGGGCGTATGGCTACACCTTC	CASNPGGDRAYGYTF
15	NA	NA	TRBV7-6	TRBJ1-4	TGTGCCAGCAGATCCTTTGGGTTGGGTAATGAAAAACTGTTTTTT	CASRSFGLGNEKLFF
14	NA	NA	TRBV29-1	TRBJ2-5	TGCAGCGTTGAAGCTGTGAGGGACCAAGAGACCCAGTACTTC	CSVEAVRDQETQYF
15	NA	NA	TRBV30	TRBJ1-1	TGTGCCTGGACCGGGTTTAAGGGGTTGAACACTGAAGCTTTCTTT	CAWTGFKGLNTEAFF
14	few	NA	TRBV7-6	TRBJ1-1	TGTGCCAGCAGCCCCCTTGGGGGGCGGTCTGAAGCTTTCTTT	CASSPLGGRSEAFF
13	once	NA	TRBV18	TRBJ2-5	TGTGCCAGCTCGCCTGGACAGCGGGAGACCCAGTACTTC	CASSPGQRETQYF
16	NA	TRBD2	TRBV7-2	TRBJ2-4	TGTGCCAGCAGCAGAAGCGGGACTAGCGCGGGGAACATTCAGTACTTC	CASSRSGTSAGNIQYF
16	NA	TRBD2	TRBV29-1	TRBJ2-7	TGCAGCGTTCCTATGACTAGCGGCCTCGTTGGAACCGAGCAGTACTTC	CSVPMTSGLVGTEQYF
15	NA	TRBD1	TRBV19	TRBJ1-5	TGTGCCAGTAGTTGGGACAGAAATAGCAATCAGCCCCAGCATTTT	CASSWDRNSNQPQHF
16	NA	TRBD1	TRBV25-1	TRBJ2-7	TGTGCCAGCAGTTCAACGCCGGGACAGGGATCCTACGAGCAGTACTTC	CASSSTPGQGSYEQYF
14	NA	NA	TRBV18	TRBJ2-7	TGTGCCAGCTCACCACCGGCGTGGGTCTACGAGCAGTACTTC	CASSPPAWVYEQYF
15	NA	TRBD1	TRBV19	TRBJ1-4	TGTGCCAGTAGTACCCCCAGGGGGGGAAATGAAAAACTGTTTTTT	CASSTPRGGNEKLFF
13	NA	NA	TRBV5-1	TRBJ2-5	TGCGCCAGCAGCTTGGCCTCAGAAGAGACCCAGTACTTC	CASSLASEETQYF
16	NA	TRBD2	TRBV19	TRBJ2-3	TGTGCCAGTAGTAAAGGGACTAGCGGGAGGGGGAATACGCAGTATTTT	CASSKGTSGRGNTQYF
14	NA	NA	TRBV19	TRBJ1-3	TGTGCCAGTAGTATCCGGAGATCTGGAAACACCATATATTTT	CASSIRRSGNTIYF
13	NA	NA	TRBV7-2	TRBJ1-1	TGTGCCAGCAGCCTGAGGCTGAACACTGAAGCTTTCTTT	CASSLRLNTEAFF
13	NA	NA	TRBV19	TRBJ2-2	TGTGCCAGTAGTATAGGGTATAGCGGCCAGCTGTTTTTT	CASSIGYSGQLFF
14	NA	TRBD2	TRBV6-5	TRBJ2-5	TGTGCCAGCAGCCGGACTAGCGGCTATTGGGACCAGTACTTC	CASSRTSGYWDQYF
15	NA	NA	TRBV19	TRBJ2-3	TGTGCCAGTAGTATTAGAGAAACTAGCACAGATACGCAGTATTTT	CASSIRETSTDTQYF
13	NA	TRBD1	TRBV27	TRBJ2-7	TGTGCCAGCAGTTCACAGGGGGCGTACGAGCAGTACTTC	CASSSQGAYEQYF
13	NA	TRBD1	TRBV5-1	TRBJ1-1	TGCGCCAGCAGCTTGTCCGGGGACAGAGAAGCTTTCTTT	CASSLSGDREAFF
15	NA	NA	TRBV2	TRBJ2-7	TGTGCCAGCAGCAGAACACTACCGCCGGTGAGCGAGCAGTACTTC	CASSRTLPPVSEQYF
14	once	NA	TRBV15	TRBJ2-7	TGTGCCACCAGCATGGTGTCAGGGGTAGGCGAGCAGTACTTC	CATSMVSGVGEQYF
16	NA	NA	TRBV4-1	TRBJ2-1	TGCGCCAGCACGCCCCGGCAGGACCCAAACGGCAATGAGCAGTTCTTC	CASTPRQDPNGNEQFF
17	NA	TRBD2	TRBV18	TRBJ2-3	TGTGCCAGCTCACCGGTCCCAAGCGGGACGAGCACAGATACGCAGTATTTT	CASSPVPSGTSTDTQYF
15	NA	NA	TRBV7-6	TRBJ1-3	TGTGCCAGCAGCTTAGCGGCGTTGAGAGGAAACACCATATATTTT	CASSLAALRGNTIYF
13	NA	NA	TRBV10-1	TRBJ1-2	TGCGCCAGCAGTGTTCGACGGGACTATGGCTACACCTTC	CASSVRRDYGYTF
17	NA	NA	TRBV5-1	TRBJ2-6	TGCGCCAGCAGCTTGGGACAGTTCAACTCTGGGGCCAACGTCCTGACTTTC	CASSLGQFNSGANVLTF
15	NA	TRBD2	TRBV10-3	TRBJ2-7	TGTGCCATCAGTGAGGAAATAGCGGGAGTCTACGAGCAGTACTTC	CAISEEIAGVYEQYF
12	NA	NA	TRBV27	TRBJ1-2	TGTGCCAGCAGTTCACGGACGGGGGGCTACACCTTC	CASSSRTGGYTF
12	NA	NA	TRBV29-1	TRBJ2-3	TGCAGCGTTGTTGCAAACACAGATACGCAGTATTTT	CSVVANTDTQYF
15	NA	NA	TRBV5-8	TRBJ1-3	TGTGCCAGCAGCTTGAACCTAAACTCTGGAAACACCATATATTTT	CASSLNLNSGNTIYF
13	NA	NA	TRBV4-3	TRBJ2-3	TGCGCCAGCAGCCAAACGGCGGGAGATACGCAGTATTTT	CASSQTAGDTQYF
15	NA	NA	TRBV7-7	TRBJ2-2	TGTGCCAGCAGCTTAAGAGGGACGGGCACCGGGGAGCTGTTTTTT	CASSLRGTGTGELFF
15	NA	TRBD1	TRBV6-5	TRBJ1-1	TGTGCCAGCAGTTACTCGGACCAGGGGGTCGCTGAAGCTTTCTTT	CASSYSDQGVAEAFF
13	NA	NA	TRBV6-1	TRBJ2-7	TGTGCCAGCACCACAGGGATCCCCTACGAGCAGTACTTC	CASTTGIPYEQYF
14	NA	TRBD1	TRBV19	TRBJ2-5	TGTGCCAGTAGTACCCGGGACAGCCAAGAGACCCAGTACTTC	CASSTRDSQETQYF
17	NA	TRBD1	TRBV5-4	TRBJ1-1	TGTGCCAGCAGCCTTAAACAGGGGGCAAGAATGAACACTGAAGCTTTCTTT	CASSLKQGARMNTEAFF
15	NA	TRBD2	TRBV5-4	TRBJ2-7	TGTGCCAGCAGCTTGTTACTAGCGGGAGCCTACGAGCAGTACTTC	CASSLLLAGAYEQYF
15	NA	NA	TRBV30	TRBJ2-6	TGTGCCTGGAGTGAGGGACTCTCTGGGGCCAACGTCCTGACTTTC	CAWSEGLSGANVLTF